This T cell receptor beta chain is drawn from a study of blood T cell repertoires in COVID-19. Study-wide background: The origin of the acute and convalescent COVID-19 samples was the United States, Italy and Spain. The cDNA or gDNA used as material had been derived from T cells, B-cell-depleted T cells, or PBMCs.

As handled by the study authors: Nucleated cell number was recorded as an estimate derived from reference gene primer amplification. TCRdb's copy holds only in-frame clones and misses some; the assay was immunoSEQ multiplex PCR. Clone size and the V and J calls come from that table; the DNA yielded D and trimming. The sample shows 88,000 or so clones, 85% of them seen only once. The junction had 5 bases not matched to a gene; V was cut back by 6 bases and J by 5 bases. Germline CDR1 and CDR2: SEHNR and FQNEAQ (reference sequence). The CDR3 runs to 13 residues. The receptor was derived from a man in his fifties or sixties with acute or convalescent COVID-19. Sequencing used peripheral blood. This chain connects TRBV7-9 to TRBJ1-2, with 8 bases lining up with TRBD1. The CDR3 bases are TGTGCCAGCAGAGGGACAGGAGAATATGGCTACACCTTC. As protein: CASRGTGEYGYTF.